This T cell receptor beta chain comes out of a study of regulatory T cells in long-lasting Graves disease. Time point: persistent/refractory GD, antithyroid drugs over 5 years with positive TRAb. After RNA was extracted from PBMCs, the TCR library was made from it. This clonotype was counted between two and nine times. Its specificity is unknown. Researchers made TCR beta libraries by using iRepertoire HTBI primers and running Arm-PCR on CDR3 regions. TCRdb redid the calling of the multiplex PCR reads with MiXCR, one entry per CDR3 protein. The sample records 400,000 to 500,000 distinct CDR3 sequences, less than 25% being singletons. Study findings and constraints: Between persistent patients, 2,500 to 3,500 public clonotypes were shared, exceeding the roughly 1,000 shared between new patients.

The origin of this receptor is a female donor with Graves disease. The sequencing used peripheral blood mononuclear cells (PBMCs), collected when the disease was refractory, from a patient treated with antithyroid drugs.

The CDR3 nucleotides are TGCAGCGTTTTGGGGTGGGGGGGCTACGAGCAGTACTTC. Translating it yields CSVLGWGGYEQYF. The V gene is TRBV29-1, the J gene TRBJ2-7, with 7 bases identical to TRBD2. The CDR3 spans 13 residues. Per germline, CDR1 SQVTM and CDR2 ANQGSEA. V lost 5 bases and J lost 3; bases outside the gene matches: 7.